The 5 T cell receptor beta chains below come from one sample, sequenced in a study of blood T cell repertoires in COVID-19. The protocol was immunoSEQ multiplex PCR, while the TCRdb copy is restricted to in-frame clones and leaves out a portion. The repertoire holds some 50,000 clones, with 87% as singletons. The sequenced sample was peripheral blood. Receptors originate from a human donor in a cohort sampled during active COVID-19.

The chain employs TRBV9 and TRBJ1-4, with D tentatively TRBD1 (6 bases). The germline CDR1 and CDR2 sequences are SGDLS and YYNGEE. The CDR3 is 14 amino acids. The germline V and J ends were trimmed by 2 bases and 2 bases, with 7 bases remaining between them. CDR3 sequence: CASSVGQTNEKLFF. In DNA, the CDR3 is TGTGCCAGCAGCGTCGGACAGACTAATGAAAAACTGTTTTTT.

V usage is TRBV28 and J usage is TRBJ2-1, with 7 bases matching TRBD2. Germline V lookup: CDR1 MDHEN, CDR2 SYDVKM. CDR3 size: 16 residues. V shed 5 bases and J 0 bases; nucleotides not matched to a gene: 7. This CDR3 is CASSAGLGSSYNEQFF. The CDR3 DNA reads TGTGCCAGCAGTGCAGGACTAGGCAGCTCCTACAATGAGCAGTTCTTC. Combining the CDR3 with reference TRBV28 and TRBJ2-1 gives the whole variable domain DVKVTQSSRYLVKRTGEKVFLECVQDMDHENMFWYRQDPGLGLRLIYFSYDVKMKEKGDIPEGYSVSREKKERFSLILESASTNQTSMYLCASSAGLGSSYNEQFFGPGTRLTVL.

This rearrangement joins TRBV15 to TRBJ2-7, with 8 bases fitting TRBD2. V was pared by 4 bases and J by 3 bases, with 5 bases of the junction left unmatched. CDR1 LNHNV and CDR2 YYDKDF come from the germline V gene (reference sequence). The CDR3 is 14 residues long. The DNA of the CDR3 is TGTGCCACCAGCACAAGCGGGAGTATCTACGAGCAGTACTTC. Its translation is CATSTSGSIYEQYF. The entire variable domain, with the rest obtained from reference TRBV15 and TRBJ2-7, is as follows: DAMVIQNPRYQVTQFGKPVTLSCSQTLNHNVMYWYQQKSSQAPKLLFHYYDKDFNNEADTPDNFQSRRPNTSFCFLDIRSPGLGDTAMYLCATSTSGSIYEQYFGPGTRLTVT.

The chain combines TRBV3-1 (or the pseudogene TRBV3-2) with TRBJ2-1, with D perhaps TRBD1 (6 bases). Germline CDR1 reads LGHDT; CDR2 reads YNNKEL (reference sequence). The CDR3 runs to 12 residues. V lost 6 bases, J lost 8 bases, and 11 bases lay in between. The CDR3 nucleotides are TGTGCCAGCAGTCCCAGGGGAGATGAGCAGTTCTTC. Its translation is CASSPRGDEQFF.

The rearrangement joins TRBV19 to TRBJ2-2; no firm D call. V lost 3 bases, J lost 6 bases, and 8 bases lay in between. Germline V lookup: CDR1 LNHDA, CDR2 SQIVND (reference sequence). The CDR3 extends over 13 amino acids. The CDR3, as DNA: TGTGCCAGTAGTATGGCCGGGTCCGGGGAGCTGTTTTTT. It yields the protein CASSMAGSGELFF.